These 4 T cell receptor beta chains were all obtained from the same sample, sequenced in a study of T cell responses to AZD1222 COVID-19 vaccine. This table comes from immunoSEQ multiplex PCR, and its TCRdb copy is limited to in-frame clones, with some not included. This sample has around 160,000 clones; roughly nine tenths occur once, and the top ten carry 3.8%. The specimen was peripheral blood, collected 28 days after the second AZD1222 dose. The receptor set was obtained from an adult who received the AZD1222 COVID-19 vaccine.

The CDR3 reads CASRHHRAHEQYF. CDR3 nucleotides: TGTGCCAGCAGGCACCACAGGGCCCACGAGCAGTACTTC. This chain uses TRBV21-1 with TRBJ2-7; the table's D call TRBD1 went unverified against the DNA. TRBV21-1 is termed a pseudogene. This CDR3 has 13 residues.

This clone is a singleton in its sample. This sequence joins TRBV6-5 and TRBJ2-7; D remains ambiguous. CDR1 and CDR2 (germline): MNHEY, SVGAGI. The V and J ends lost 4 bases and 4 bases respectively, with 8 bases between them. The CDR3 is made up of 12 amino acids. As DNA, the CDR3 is TGTGCCAGCAGTTCCTGGGGATACGAGCAGTACTTC. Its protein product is CASSSWGYEQYF.

The CDR3 region has the DNA TGTGCCAGCAGTGAGGGGGGGAACGATCAGCCCCAGCATTTT. Translating gives CASSEGGNDQPQHF. The J gene is TRBJ1-5, the V gene TRBV6-1; D possibly corresponds to TRBD1 (5 bases). The CDR3 runs 14 residues. Germline lookup yields CDR1 MNHNS and CDR2 SASEGT. Trimming left V 3 bases short and J 5 bases short, with 11 bases between.

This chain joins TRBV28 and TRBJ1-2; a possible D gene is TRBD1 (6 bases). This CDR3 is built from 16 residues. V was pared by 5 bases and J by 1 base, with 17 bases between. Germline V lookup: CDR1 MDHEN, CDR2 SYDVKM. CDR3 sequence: CASSPTTGLFNYGYTF. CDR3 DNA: TGTGCCAGCAGTCCGACGACAGGACTATTTAACTATGGCTACACCTTC.